Below, 5 T cell receptor beta chains from the same sample are listed, as sequenced in a study of human T cells and chemical hapten exposure. TCRdb recomputed calls from the RACE reads with MiXCR, one row per CDR3 protein. The sample holds tens of thousands of distinct CDR3 sequences, about 10% seen once. Time point here: patch test 2, 6 weeks after DPC sensitization. Treatment here: therapeutic diphenylcyclopropenone sensitization with weekly scalp DPC. The sequencing used whole blood, collected in connection with sensitization to the hapten diphenylcyclopropenone (DPC). The source is a woman between 50 and 59 years old with alopecia areata. Some clones in this sample may be carry-over from other donors' samples.

The rearrangement joins TRBV25-1 to TRBJ2-3; D ambiguous. This CDR3 is 14 amino acids long. V gave up 5 bases and J gave up 4 bases, with 13 bases separating them. CDR1 and CDR2 from the germline V gene are MGHDK and SYGVNS. CDR3 coding DNA: TGTGCCAGCAGTACGACGGAAAGGTCAGATACGCAGTATTTT. It specifies CASSTTERSDTQYF.

This clonotype was counted only a few times. The J gene is TRBJ2-2, the V gene TRBV21-1; the listed D gene, TRBD1, was not tested against the DNA. TRBV21-1 is labeled a pseudogene. This CDR3 contains 17 residues. CDR3 sequence reads: CASSKEDGTQHTGELFF. The CDR3 DNA reads TGTGCCAGCAGCAAAGAGGACGGGACCCAGCACACCGGGGAGCTGTTTTTT.

In the case of this clonotype: Being one base from a much bigger clone, this may be a read error. This chain joins TRBV7-2 and TRBJ2-5; TRBD1 or TRBD2 may be the D gene (5 bases each). The germline V and J ends were trimmed by 4 bases and 9 bases, with 18 bases remaining between them. CDR1 and CDR2 from the germline V gene are SGHTA and FQGNSA. The CDR3 spans 14 residues. CDR3 DNA: TGTGCCAGCAGCTCAGGGCAGTCAACGGGGTCCCAGTACTTC. Its protein is CASSSGQSTGSQYF. The complete variable domain, with remaining parts taken from reference TRBV7-2 and TRBJ2-5, reads GAGVSQSPSNKVTEKGKDVELRCDPISGHTALYWYRQSLGQGLEFLIYFQGNSAPDKSGLPSDRFSAERTGGSVSTLTIQRTQQEDSAVYLCASSSGQSTGSQYFGPGTRLLVL.

This clonotype was counted many times. V and J are TRBV7-6 and TRBJ1-5; possible D gene TRBD1, 5 bases. V was cut by 4 bases and J by 5 bases, with 15 bases left in between. This CDR3 spans 15 amino acids. Germline lookup yields CDR1 SGHVS and CDR2 FNYEAQ. The DNA of the CDR3 is TGTGCCAGCAGCTCGTCTCAGGGACCCCATCAGCCCCAGCATTTT. Residues: CASSSSQGPHQPQHF. The full variable domain, completed using reference TRBV7-6 and TRBJ1-5, is GAGVSQSPRYKVTKRGQDVALRCDPISGHVSLYWYRQALGQGPEFLTYFNYEAQQDKSGLPNDRFSAERPEGSISTLTIQRTEQRDSAMYRCASSSSQGPHQPQHFGDGTRLSIL.

V gene TRBV4-3 combines with J gene TRBJ2-3; the match to TRBD2 covers 12 bases. The J segment lost 6 bases and the V segment lost 3 bases, leaving 7 bases of the junction unmatched. Looked up from germline, CDR1 is LGHNA and CDR2 is YSLEER. The CDR3 sequence is 16 residues long. The CDR3 loop reads CASSHAGTSGPDTQYF. CDR3 bases: TGCGCCAGCAGCCATGCCGGGACTAGCGGGCCCGATACGCAGTATTTT.